These 7 T cell receptor beta chains share one sample of origin, sequenced in a study of blood T cells in healthy people across ages. A sample-barcoded 5' primer and a J-beta primer mix were used in a second PCR of roughly 7 to 11 cycles. TCRdb reprocessed the 5' RACE reads with MiXCR, giving one entry per CDR3 protein. The sample records 1.5 million or so distinct CDR3 sequences, about 45% being singletons. Sequencing used blood. The origin of the receptors is a woman between 18 and 29 years old in good health.

The chain couples TRBV27 to TRBJ2-5; D call uncertain. The J call may be in error: the DNA end matches TRBJ2-7 better. Germline loops: CDR1 MNHEY, CDR2 SMNVEV (reference sequence). This CDR3 region has 14 residues. The CDR3 DNA is TGTGCCACTCAACAACCCGGCGGCGCCTACGAGCAGTACTTC. Translating gives CATQQPGGAYEQYF.

The chain has TRBV29-1 and TRBJ2-3; D is tentatively TRBD1 or TRBD2 (5 bases each). V was pared by 4 bases and J by 4 bases, with 9 bases between. The CDR3 length is 12 residues. From germline, CDR1 is SQVTM and CDR2 ANQGSEA. The CDR3 spells CSVVGDADTQYF. The CDR3 bases are TGCAGCGTTGTAGGGGACGCAGATACGCAGTATTTT.

The chain couples TRBV5-6 to TRBJ2-1, with 7 bases matching TRBD1. Germline-derived CDR1 and CDR2 are SGHDT and YYEEEE. The CDR3 has 15 amino acids. J gave up 13 bases and V 4 bases, and 17 bases lay outside the gene matches. CDR3 in amino acids: CASSLRQGFVETQFF. DNA of the CDR3: TGTGCCAGCAGCCTTCGACAGGGTTTTGTCGAGACCCAGTTCTTC.

This clonotype appeared a few times. V is TRBV25-1 and J is TRBJ2-4, with 12 bases aligning to TRBD2. J was trimmed by 15 bases and V by 3 bases; bases with no gene match: 15. Germline V gives CDR1 MGHDK, CDR2 SYGVNS. The CDR3 is 16 residues long. The CDR3: CASSDPRTSGIPPLYF. DNA of the CDR3: TGTGCCAGCAGTGATCCAAGGACTAGCGGGATTCCTCCTCTGTACTTC. The full variable domain, its missing parts supplied by reference TRBV25-1 and TRBJ2-4, is EADIYQTPRYLVIGTGKKITLECSQTMGHDKMYWYQQDPGMELHLIHYSYGVNSTEKGDLSSESTVSRIRTEHFPLTLESARPSHTSQYLCASSDPRTSGIPPLYFGAGTRLSVL.

Only a few counts were recorded for this clonotype. The chain links TRBV19 to TRBJ2-7; TRBD1 matches 8 bases. CDR3 size: 14 residues. V gave up 8 bases and J gave up 0 bases; unmatched junction bases: 6. Germline V gene sequence: CDR1 LNHDA, CDR2 SQIVND (reference sequence). As DNA, the CDR3 is TGTGCCAGTGGCCGGGACAGGAGCTCCTACGAGCAGTACTTC. As protein: CASGRDRSSYEQYF.

Regarding this clonotype: The junction does not match germline at one end; this may be a read error. The chain joins TRBV14 to TRBJ2-3; D might be TRBD2 (6 bases). The CDR3 totals 17 residues. Germline CDR1 SGHDN, CDR2 FVKESK. In nucleotides, the CDR3 is TGTGCCGGCAGCCAAGGCTCCCGTGGACTAATAGCAGATACGCAGTATTTT. This codes for CAGSQGSRGLIADTQYF.

The count of this clonotype is one. This chain uses TRBV5-1 with TRBJ2-5; D remains unclear. Germline V CDR1 and CDR2: SGHRS, YFSETQ. The CDR3 runs to 14 residues. Trimming removed 1 base at V and 11 bases at J, with 18 bases between. CDR3 DNA: TGCGCCAGCAGCTTGAGTCCCTCCTACAATGGGCAGTACTTC. As protein: CASSLSPSYNGQYF.